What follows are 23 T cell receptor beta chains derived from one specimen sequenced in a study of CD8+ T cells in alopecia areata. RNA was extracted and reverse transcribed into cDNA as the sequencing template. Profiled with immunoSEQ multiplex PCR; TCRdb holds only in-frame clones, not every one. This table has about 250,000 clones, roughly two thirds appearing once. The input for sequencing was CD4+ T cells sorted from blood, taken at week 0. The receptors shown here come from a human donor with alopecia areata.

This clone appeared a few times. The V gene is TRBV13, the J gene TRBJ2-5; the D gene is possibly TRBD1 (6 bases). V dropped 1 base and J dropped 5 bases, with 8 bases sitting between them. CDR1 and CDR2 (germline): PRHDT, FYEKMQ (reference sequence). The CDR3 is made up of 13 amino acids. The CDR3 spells CASSLVQGETQYF. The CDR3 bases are TGTGCCAGCAGCTTAGTCCAGGGGGAGACCCAGTACTTC.

CDR3 bases: TGTGCCAGCAGCTTACGAGGGCGGCCATTCTCCTACGAGCAGTACTTC. Translating gives CASSLRGRPFSYEQYF. The J gene is TRBJ2-7, the V gene TRBV5-5; possible D gene TRBD2, 5 bases. V lost 2 bases, J lost 0 bases, and 15 bases lay in between. The CDR3 spans 16 residues. In germline, CDR1 is SGHKS, CDR2 YYEKEE (reference sequence). Together with reference TRBV5-5 and TRBJ2-7, the CDR3 gives the full variable domain: DAGVTQSPTHLIKTRGQQVTLRCSPISGHKSVSWYQQVLGQGPQFIFQYYEKEERGRGNFPDRFSARQFPNYSSELNVNALLLGDSALYLCASSLRGRPFSYEQYFGPGTRLTVT.

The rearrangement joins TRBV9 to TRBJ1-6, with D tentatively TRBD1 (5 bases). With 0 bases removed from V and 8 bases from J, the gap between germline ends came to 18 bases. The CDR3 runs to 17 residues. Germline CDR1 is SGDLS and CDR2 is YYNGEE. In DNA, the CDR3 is TGTGCCAGCAGCGTAGACCACCGCGGCAGGGCGGATTCACCCCTCCACTTT. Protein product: CASSVDHRGRADSPLHF.

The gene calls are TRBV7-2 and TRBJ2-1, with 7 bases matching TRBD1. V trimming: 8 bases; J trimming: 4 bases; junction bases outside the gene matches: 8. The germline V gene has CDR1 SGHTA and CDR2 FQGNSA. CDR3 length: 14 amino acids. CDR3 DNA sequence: TGTGCCAGCGGGGTTACCAGGGGGTACAATGAGCAGTTCTTC. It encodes CASGVTRGYNEQFF. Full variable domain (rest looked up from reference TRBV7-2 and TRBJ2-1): GAGVSQSPSNKVTEKGKDVELRCDPISGHTALYWYRQSLGQGLEFLIYFQGNSAPDKSGLPSDRFSAERTGGSVSTLTIQRTQQEDSAVYLCASGVTRGYNEQFFGPGTRLTVL.

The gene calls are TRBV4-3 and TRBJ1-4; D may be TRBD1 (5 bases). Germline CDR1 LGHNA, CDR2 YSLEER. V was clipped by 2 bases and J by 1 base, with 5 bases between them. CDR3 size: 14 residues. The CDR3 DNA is TGCGCCAGCAGCCAACAGGGAACTAATGAAAAACTGTTTTTT. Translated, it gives CASSQQGTNEKLFF.

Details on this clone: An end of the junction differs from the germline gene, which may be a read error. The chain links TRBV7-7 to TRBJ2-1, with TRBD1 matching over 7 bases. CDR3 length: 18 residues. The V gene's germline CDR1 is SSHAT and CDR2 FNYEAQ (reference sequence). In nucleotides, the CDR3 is TGTGCTAGCAGCCCCATATGGGCGGCAGGGGGCTCCTACAATGAGCAGTTCTTC. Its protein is CASSPIWAAGGSYNEQFF.

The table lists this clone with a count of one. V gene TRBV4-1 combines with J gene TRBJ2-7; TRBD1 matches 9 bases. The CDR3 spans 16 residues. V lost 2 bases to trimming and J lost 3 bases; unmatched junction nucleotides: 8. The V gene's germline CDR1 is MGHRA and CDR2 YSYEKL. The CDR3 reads CASSQSTGTGLYEQYF. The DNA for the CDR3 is TGCGCCAGCAGCCAATCGACCGGGACAGGGCTCTACGAGCAGTACTTC.

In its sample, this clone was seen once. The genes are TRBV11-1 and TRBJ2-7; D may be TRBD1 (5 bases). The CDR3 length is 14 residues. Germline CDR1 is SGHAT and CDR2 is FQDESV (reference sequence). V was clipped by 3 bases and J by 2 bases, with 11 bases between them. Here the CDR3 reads CASSFVGRAYEQYF. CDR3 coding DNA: TGTGCCAGCAGCTTCGTCGGCAGGGCCTACGAGCAGTACTTC.

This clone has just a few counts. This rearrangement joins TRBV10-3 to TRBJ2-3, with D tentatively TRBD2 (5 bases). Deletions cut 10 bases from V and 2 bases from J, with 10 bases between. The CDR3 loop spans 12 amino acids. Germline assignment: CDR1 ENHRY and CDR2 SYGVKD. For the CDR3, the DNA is TGTGCCACCTCCGGGGTCACAGATACGCAGTATTTT. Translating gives CATSGVTDTQYF.

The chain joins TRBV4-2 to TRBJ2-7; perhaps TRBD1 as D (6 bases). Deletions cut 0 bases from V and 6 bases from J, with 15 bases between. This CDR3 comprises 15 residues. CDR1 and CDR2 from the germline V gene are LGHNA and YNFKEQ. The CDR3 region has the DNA TGTGCCAGCAGCCAAGACGAGACAGGCCCCCTCGAGCAGTACTTC. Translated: CASSQDETGPLEQYF.

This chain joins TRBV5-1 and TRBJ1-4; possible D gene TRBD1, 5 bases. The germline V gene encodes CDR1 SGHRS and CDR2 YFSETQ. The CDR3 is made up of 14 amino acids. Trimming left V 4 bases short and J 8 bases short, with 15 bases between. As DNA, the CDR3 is TGCGCCAGCAGCGATCCAGGGATGGAGGAAAAACTGTTTTTT. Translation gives CASSDPGMEEKLFF.

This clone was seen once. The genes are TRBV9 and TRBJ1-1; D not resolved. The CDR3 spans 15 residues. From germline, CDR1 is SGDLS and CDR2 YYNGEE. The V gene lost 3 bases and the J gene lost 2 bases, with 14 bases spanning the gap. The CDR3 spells CASSANSKGNTEAFF. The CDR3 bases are TGTGCCAGCAGCGCCAATAGTAAGGGAAACACTGAAGCTTTCTTT.

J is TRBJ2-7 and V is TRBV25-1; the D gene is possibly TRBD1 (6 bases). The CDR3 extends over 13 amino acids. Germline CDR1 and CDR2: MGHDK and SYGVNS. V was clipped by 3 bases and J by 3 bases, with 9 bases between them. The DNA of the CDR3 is TGTGCCAGCAGTGATAACAGGGTCTACGAGCAGTACTTC. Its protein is CASSDNRVYEQYF.

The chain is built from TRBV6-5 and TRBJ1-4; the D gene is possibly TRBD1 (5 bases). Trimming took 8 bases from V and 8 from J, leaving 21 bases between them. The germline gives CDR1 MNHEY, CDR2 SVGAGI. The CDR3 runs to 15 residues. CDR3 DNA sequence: TGTGCCAGCCGAGAGGGACGTCTGGTGGTGGAAAAACTGTTTTTT. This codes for CASREGRLVVEKLFF.

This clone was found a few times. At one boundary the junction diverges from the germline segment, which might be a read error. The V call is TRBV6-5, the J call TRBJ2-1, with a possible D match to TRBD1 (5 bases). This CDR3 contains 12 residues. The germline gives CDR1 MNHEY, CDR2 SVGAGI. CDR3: CASRDSGKPLIF. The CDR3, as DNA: TGTGCCAGCAGAGACTCAGGGAAGCCGCTGATCTTC.

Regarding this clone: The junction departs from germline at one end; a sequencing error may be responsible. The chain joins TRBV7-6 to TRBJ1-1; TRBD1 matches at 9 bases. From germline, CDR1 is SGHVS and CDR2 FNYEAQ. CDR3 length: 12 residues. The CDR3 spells CASSTPGQGLYF. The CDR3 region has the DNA TGTGCCAGCAGCACCCCGGGACAGGGTCTTTACTTT.

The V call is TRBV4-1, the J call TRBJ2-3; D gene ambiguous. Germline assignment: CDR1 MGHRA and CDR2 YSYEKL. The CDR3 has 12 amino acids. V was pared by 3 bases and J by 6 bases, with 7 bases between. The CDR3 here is CASSHDVDTQYF. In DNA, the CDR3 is TGCGCCAGCAGCCATGACGTCGATACGCAGTATTTT.

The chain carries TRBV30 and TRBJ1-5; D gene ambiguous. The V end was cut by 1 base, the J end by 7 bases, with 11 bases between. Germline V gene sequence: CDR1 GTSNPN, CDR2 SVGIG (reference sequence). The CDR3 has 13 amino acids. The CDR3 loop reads CAWSGTSYQPQHF. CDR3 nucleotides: TGTGCCTGGAGTGGGACCTCGTACCAGCCCCAGCATTTT.

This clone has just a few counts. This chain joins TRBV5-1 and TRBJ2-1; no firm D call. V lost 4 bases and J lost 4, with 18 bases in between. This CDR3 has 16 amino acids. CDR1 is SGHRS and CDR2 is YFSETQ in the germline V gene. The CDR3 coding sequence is TGCGCCAGCAGCCGTGTATTGGACCAGGTATACAATGAGCAGTTCTTC. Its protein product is CASSRVLDQVYNEQFF.

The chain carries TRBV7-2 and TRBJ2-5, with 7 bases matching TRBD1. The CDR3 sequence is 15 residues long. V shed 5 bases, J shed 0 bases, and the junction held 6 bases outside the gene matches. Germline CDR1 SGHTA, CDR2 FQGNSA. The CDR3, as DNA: TGTGCCAGCAGCCGCGCCGGGACAGACCAAGAGACCCAGTACTTC. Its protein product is CASSRAGTDQETQYF.

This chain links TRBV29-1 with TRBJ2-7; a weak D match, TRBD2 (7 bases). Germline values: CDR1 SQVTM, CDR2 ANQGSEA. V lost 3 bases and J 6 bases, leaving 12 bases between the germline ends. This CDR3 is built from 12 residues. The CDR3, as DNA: TGCAGCGTTGACGCGGGGGCGGGCGAGCAGTACTTC. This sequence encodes CSVDAGAGEQYF.

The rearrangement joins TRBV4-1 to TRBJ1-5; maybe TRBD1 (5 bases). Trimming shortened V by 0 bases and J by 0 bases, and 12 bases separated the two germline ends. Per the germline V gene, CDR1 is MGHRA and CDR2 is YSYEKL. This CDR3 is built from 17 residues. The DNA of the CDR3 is TGCGCCAGCAGCCAAGAATGGGGGACTTATAGCAATCAGCCCCAGCATTTT. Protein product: CASSQEWGTYSNQPQHF.

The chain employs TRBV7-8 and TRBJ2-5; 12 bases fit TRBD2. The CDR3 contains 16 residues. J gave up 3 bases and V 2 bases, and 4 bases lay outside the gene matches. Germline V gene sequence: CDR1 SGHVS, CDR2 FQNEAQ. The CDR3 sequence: CASSLYPSGGEETQYF. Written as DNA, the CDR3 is TGTGCCAGCAGCTTATACCCTAGCGGGGGGGAAGAGACCCAGTACTTC. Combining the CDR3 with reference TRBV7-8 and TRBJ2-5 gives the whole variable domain GAGVSQSPRYKVAKRGQDVALRCDPISGHVSLFWYQQALGQGPEFLTYFQNEAQLDKSGLPSDRFFAERPEGSVSTLKIQRTQQEDSAVYLCASSLYPSGGEETQYFGPGTRLLVL.